This section outlines one T cell receptor beta chain sequence together with its context. Treatment of the sample: around 19 received Ad26.COV2.S at low or high dose, single or two shots; 5 received placebo; per-sample allocation not given. Sampling occurred on day 63 after the first vaccine or placebo injection. These data belong to a study of Ad26.COV2.S vaccination and SARS-CoV-2 variants. The CDR3 loop spans 17 amino acids. V was pared by 3 bases and J by 5 bases, with 19 bases between. CDR1 and CDR2 (germline): MGHRA, YSYEKL. Produced via immunoSEQ multiplex PCR; TCRdb's table is partial and in-frame only. This sample yields about 400,000 clones, of which 89% are seen a single time; around 1.9% belongs to the top ten.

The sample was peripheral blood, taken in a trial of Ad26.COV2.S vaccine versus placebo. The rearrangement joins TRBV4-1 to TRBJ2-2; tentative D call: TRBD2 (6 bases). This TCR was sampled from a person between 18 and 60 years old who received the Ad26.COV2.S COVID-19 vaccine or a placebo. CDR3 protein: CASSHPGTFRGTGELFF. For the CDR3, the DNA is TGCGCCAGCAGCCATCCCGGGACTTTTCGAGGTACCGGGGAGCTGTTTTTT.